What follows are 22 T cell receptor beta chains derived from one specimen sequenced in a study of CD8 T cells in Susac syndrome. Roughly 0.45 to 1 ug RNA was reverse transcribed with random hexamers. TCRdb re-called the immunoSEQ multiplex PCR reads through MiXCR, storing one row per CDR3 protein. The sample holds about 240,000 distinct CDR3 sequences; approximately 95% are singletons and the top ten take roughly 0.1%. The sample comprised CD4+ T cells from PBMCs. The receptor set was obtained from a human donor with Susac syndrome.

This chain connects TRBV23-1 to TRBJ1-3, with 7 bases lining up with TRBD1. TRBV23-1 is assigned to the ORF class and has an uncertain function. The CDR3 has 19 amino acids. V gave up 1 base and J gave up 3 bases; unmatched junction bases: 15. Written as DNA, the CDR3 is TGCGCCAGCAGTCAATTTAAGAATCCGGGACAGAAGATTGGAAACACCATATATTTT. As protein: CASSQFKNPGQKIGNTIYF.

This chain uses TRBV29-1 with TRBJ1-2, with 8 bases lining up with TRBD1. The CDR3 is 12 residues long. Germline values: CDR1 SQVTM, CDR2 ANQGSEA. V shed 2 bases and J 8 bases; nucleotides not matched to a gene: 4. CDR3 in DNA: TGCAGCGTTGAACCAGGGACAGGAGGCTACACCTTC. Protein: CSVEPGTGGYTF.

The chain couples TRBV20-1 to TRBJ2-3, with a possible D match to TRBD2 (5 bases). The V and J ends lost 1 base and 2 bases respectively, with 10 bases between them. Germline V gives CDR1 DFQATT, CDR2 SNEGSKA (reference sequence). The CDR3 contains 14 residues. This chain's CDR3 is CSARGGPSTDTQYF. CDR3 nucleotides: TGCAGTGCTAGAGGAGGGCCCTCCACAGATACGCAGTATTTT.

The V and J genes are TRBV20-1 and TRBJ2-1; 8 positions match TRBD2. Looked up from germline, CDR1 is DFQATT and CDR2 is SNEGSKA (reference sequence). Trimming removed 1 base from V and 5 bases from J; junction bases left unmatched: 4. This CDR3 has 14 residues. The CDR3 region has the DNA TGCAGTGCTAGAGGAAATAGCGGGAACAATGAGCAGTTCTTC. It is translated as CSARGNSGNNEQFF.

The chain employs TRBV30 and TRBJ2-1, with no clear D. Germline V gives CDR1 GTSNPN, CDR2 SVGIG (reference sequence). V was cut by 2 bases and J by 8 bases, with 7 bases left in between. The CDR3 runs to 11 residues. CDR3 nucleotide sequence: TGTGCCTGGAGTACGGGCCATGAGCAGTTCTTC. Encoded protein: CAWSTGHEQFF.

The V call is TRBV4-1, the J call TRBJ2-5, with 14 bases matching TRBD2. Trimming removed 4 bases from V and 9 bases from J; junction bases left unmatched: 7. CDR1 and CDR2 (germline): MGHRA, YSYEKL. There are 15 residues in the CDR3. CDR3 bases: TGCGCCAGCAGCCTCTGGGGGACTAGCGGGAGAGCCCAGTACTTC. As protein: CASSLWGTSGRAQYF.

This clonotype was recorded once. A junction end diverges from the germline sequence, so it may reflect a read error. The rearrangement links TRBV7-7 to TRBJ2-7, with D possibly TRBD1 on 5 matching bases. CDR1 is SSHAT and CDR2 is FNYEAQ in the germline V gene (reference sequence). The CDR3 runs 13 residues. In DNA, the CDR3 is TGTGCTAGCAGCCCGGATGGGCAGGGCGAGCAGTACTTC. This sequence encodes CASSPDGQGEQYF.

As DNA, the CDR3 is TGTGCCAGCAGTTTCGTGACAGGGCCTAGCGGCTACACCTTC. Translating it yields CASSFVTGPSGYTF. V gene TRBV12-3 or TRBV12-4 combines with J gene TRBJ1-2; 7 bases map to TRBD1. Unmatched junction bases numbered 9, after V lost 3 bases and J lost 8 bases. This CDR3 has 14 residues.

This clonotype was observed a single time. The rearrangement joins TRBV30 to TRBJ2-1; 8 bases align to TRBD2. The CDR3 is made up of 14 amino acids. The germline gives CDR1 GTSNPN, CDR2 SVGIG (reference sequence). After removal of 3 bases from V and 2 bases from J, the junction contained 3 bases not matched to a gene. CDR3 in amino acids: CAWRGAGAYNEQFF. Written as DNA, the CDR3 is TGTGCCTGGAGGGGAGCGGGAGCCTACAATGAGCAGTTCTTC.

On this clonotype itself: Because the CDR3's place on the DNA is in doubt, the DNA is left out and the CDR3 is given as listed by TCRdb. CDR3 sequence reads: CASSSSDRANTGELFF. The chain couples TRBV27 to TRBJ2-2; TRBD1, as called in the table, went unchecked against the DNA. Germline CDR1 reads MNHEY; CDR2 reads SMNVEV (reference sequence). The CDR3 adds up to 16 amino acids, both ends counted.

The rearrangement uses TRBV2 and TRBJ1-4; D remains unclear. Between the trimmed V and J ends, which lost 7 bases and 3 bases, there was a span of 9 bases. The CDR3 length is 13 residues. Germline CDR1 is SNHLY and CDR2 is FYNNEI. The CDR3 protein is CASMSTSNEKLFF. The CDR3 DNA reads TGTGCCAGCATGAGTACTTCTAATGAAAAACTGTTTTTT.

V and J are TRBV29-1 and TRBJ2-3; tentative D call: TRBD1 (7 bases). Trimming took off 7 bases at V and 2 bases at J, with 13 bases between the two ends. Germline V CDR1 and CDR2: SQVTM, ANQGSEA. The CDR3 is 13 residues long. CDR3 loop: CSAEGQTTDTQYF. As DNA, the CDR3 is TGCAGCGCGGAGGGACAGACCACAGATACGCAGTATTTT.

The V call is TRBV29-1, the J call TRBJ2-1; a possible D gene is TRBD1 (5 bases). CDR3 length: 13 amino acids. Trimming stripped 4 bases from V and 0 bases from J, with 7 bases between. Germline V gives CDR1 SQVTM, CDR2 ANQGSEA. Here the CDR3 reads CSVGRGSYNEQFF. Written as DNA, the CDR3 is TGCAGCGTTGGTAGGGGCTCCTACAATGAGCAGTTCTTC.

This chain connects TRBV29-1 to TRBJ2-5; a possible D gene is TRBD1 (5 bases). This CDR3 comprises 12 residues. V was pared by 4 bases and J by 0 bases, with 6 bases between. The germline CDR1 and CDR2 sequences are SQVTM and ANQGSEA. CDR3 nucleotide sequence: TGCAGCGTTGGGGGCAACCAAGAGACCCAGTACTTC. Translation gives CSVGGNQETQYF.

This chain joins TRBV7-8 and TRBJ1-4; D gene ambiguous. The CDR3 runs to 14 residues. Germline values: CDR1 SGHVS, CDR2 FQNEAQ. Trimming removed 6 bases from V and 2 bases from J, with 10 bases in between. As DNA, the CDR3 is TGTGCCAGCAGTCCGTCGCTTACTAATGAAAAACTGTTTTTT. This translates into CASSPSLTNEKLFF.

CDR3 in DNA: TGCGCCAGCAGCTTGCCTAGCGGGAGCTCCTACGAGCAGTACTTC. This sequence encodes CASSLPSGSSYEQYF. This sequence joins TRBV5-1 and TRBJ2-7; 10 bases match TRBD2. CDR1 and CDR2 (germline): SGHRS, YFSETQ. J was trimmed by 0 bases and V by 1 base; bases with no gene match: 1. CDR3 length equals 15 residues.

The chain combines TRBV11-3 with TRBJ2-3, with TRBD2 matching 9 bases. The trim removed 5 bases at V and 4 bases at J, leaving 4 bases unmatched. CDR1 and CDR2 (germline): SGHNT, YENEEA. This CDR3 region has 14 residues. The DNA of the CDR3 is TGTGCCAGCAGCCCTCGACTAGCGGCAGATACGCAGTATTTT. Translated, it gives CASSPRLAADTQYF.

The chain carries TRBV30 and TRBJ1-5; D gene unclear. This CDR3 contains 14 residues. V gave up 1 base and J gave up 2 bases, with 9 bases separating them. Germline CDR1 is GTSNPN and CDR2 is SVGIG (reference sequence). CDR3 region: CAWSETSGNQPQHF. CDR3 DNA sequence: TGTGCCTGGAGTGAAACGTCGGGCAATCAGCCCCAGCATTTT.

The V call is TRBV9, the J call TRBJ2-1, with D perhaps given as TRBD1 or TRBD2 (5 bases each). V was trimmed by 3 bases and J by 8 bases, leaving 15 bases between them. Germline loops: CDR1 SGDLS, CDR2 YYNGEE. This CDR3 contains 14 residues. The CDR3 nucleotides are TGTGCCAGCAGCGCCCCCTTGAGGGGCCATGAGCAGTTCTTC. It encodes CASSAPLRGHEQFF.

The chain recombines TRBV4-1 with TRBJ1-2, with D possibly matching TRBD1 (5 bases). V shed 1 base and J shed 8 bases, with 8 bases lying between them. The V gene's germline CDR1 is MGHRA and CDR2 YSYEKL. This CDR3 comprises 12 residues. In DNA, the CDR3 is TGCGCCAGCAGCCAAGGCTGGGGGGGCTACACCTTC. Residues: CASSQGWGGYTF.

This clonotype was recorded only once. The chain employs TRBV25-1 and TRBJ2-1; no clear D. V dropped 2 bases and J dropped 4 bases, with 12 bases sitting between them. The CDR3 length is 15 residues. Germline V gene lookup returns CDR1 MGHDK and CDR2 SYGVNS. CDR3: CASSEGVGSYNEQFF. The CDR3 coding sequence is TGTGCCAGCAGTGAAGGAGTCGGCTCTTACAATGAGCAGTTCTTC.

This clonotype was seen a single time. The chain carries TRBV2 and TRBJ2-6, with a tentative D call TRBD1 (6 bases). This CDR3 is 14 amino acids long. Trimming stripped 7 bases from V and 2 bases from J, with 9 bases between. Germline V CDR1 and CDR2: SNHLY, FYNNEI. CDR3 in DNA: TGTGCCAGCACAGGGGTGGCTGGGGCCAACGTCCTGACTTTC. Translation gives CASTGVAGANVLTF. Full variable domain (remainder filled in from reference TRBV2 and TRBJ2-6): EPEVTQTPSHQVTQMGQEVILRCVPISNHLYFYWYRQILGQKVEFLVSFYNNEISEKSEIFDDQFSVERPDGSNFTLKIRSTKLEDSAMYFCASTGVAGANVLTFGAGSRLTVL.